This record covers a single TCR beta chain. Some clones are missing from TCRdb's copy, which holds only in-frame ones; the method was immunoSEQ multiplex PCR. The sample contains 1,100,000 or so clones, 78% of which appear only once. The authors divided CD4+ cells into CD45RA+ naive and CD45RA-negative memory subsets. The data derive from a study of shared clonotypes between healthy human individuals. Study as a whole: The study used three CD4 naive, three CD4 memory, two CD8 naive and one CD8 memory plate per donor.

Trimming shortened V by 5 bases and J by 5 bases, and 6 bases separated the two germline ends. This CDR3 has 11 residues. Germline CDR1 and CDR2: MNHNY and SVGAGI (reference sequence). This TCR was recovered from a man aged 18 to 30 in good health. Some clones in this sample may be carry-over from other donors' samples. Sequencing was performed on memory CD4+ T cells from PBMCs. As for subset: CD45RA-negative fraction. The V gene is TRBV6-6, the J gene TRBJ1-2; D ambiguous. The CDR3 nucleotides are TGTGCCAGCAGTCAAAAATATGGCTACACCTTC. Amino acids: CASSQKYGYTF.